This T cell receptor beta chain was recovered during a study of blood T cell repertoires in COVID-19 (dated by TCRdb to about 2020). About the investigation overall: The collaborator samples originated in the United States, Italy and Spain and spanned the acute and convalescent phases of COVID-19. The prospective study material was composed of cDNA or gDNA derived from T cells, B-cell-depleted T cells, or PBMCs. The dataset comprised deeply sampled blood TCRbeta repertoires from subjects exposed to, actively infected with, or recovered from COVID-19. The repertoires were made available in a free public database intended to serve as a resource for research on the immune response to SARS-CoV-2. The samples were drawn from two sources: the first 160 participants of the ongoing ImmuneRACE study, and about 1,300 subjects contributed by 6 global collaborators. Sample metadata almost always included a de-identified subject ID, COVID-19 status, age in years and sex. HLA class I and class II types, where available, came from metadata supplied by the sample provider rather than from assay-based typing.

TCRbeta CDR3 regions were amplified from genomic DNA using the immunoSEQ Assay, a bias-controlled multiplex PCR. Under the source paper's analysis protocol: Within the assay, amplification of reference gene primers was used to estimate how many nucleated cells each sample contained. Sequence reads were collapsed and filtered to measure the absolute abundance of every unique TCRbeta CDR3 rearrangement. For each sample, productive Simpson clonality was calculated as the square root of Simpson's diversity index across productive rearrangements. TCRdb provides this immuneACCESS table in a form limited to in-frame rearrangements. Some clones are lacking; in checked studies, under half of them reflect an unresolved V gene, and why the rest are absent is not known. V and J calls and clone size come straight from that table; D and trimming were deduced from the DNA. The sample table contains 88,000 or so clones; only one count was recorded for 80% to 90% of them. The ten most abundant clones make up less than 8.5% of the sample.

According to the germline V gene, CDR1 reads MDHEN and CDR2 reads SYDVKM. V loses 6 bases of germline sequence and J loses 6 bases, and the interval between the two ends is 19 bases. From its cysteine to its phenylalanine, the CDR3 spans 15 amino acids. Kept here is only the CDR3 DNA, which spans 45 bases and is read in frame from base 1. The collaborating institutions used their own protocols to collect whole blood in K2EDTA tubes. For TCRbeta analysis, collaborator samples were shipped as frozen whole blood, as isolated PBMCs, or as DNA extracted from either sample type. With regard to this clone: Its antigen target is currently unknown. Base quality data are lacking; no much larger clone is found one base away.

General findings and caveats noted by the study authors: How much clinical and demographic metadata was included differed by source and by participant, and the metadata was provided uncurated.

Sequencing used peripheral blood. The clonotype was recovered from a man aged 55 to 69 with acute or convalescent COVID-19. The chain is assembled from TRBV28 and TRBJ2-3; tentative D gene TRBD1, with 7 bases matching. The DNA sequence is given as TGTGCCAGCAGCGCAGGGGGGATCGAAATCGATACGCAGTATTTT. Its protein product is CASSAGGIEIDTQYF.